These 18 T cell receptor beta chains were all obtained from the same sample, sequenced in a study of cytomegalovirus exposure and HLA in healthy donors (dated by TCRdb to 2016 to 2017). Library preparation used the immunoSEQ multiplex PCR assay. For the multiplex PCR, a mixture combining 60 forward primers for TCR Vbeta segments and 13 reverse primers for TCR Jbeta segments was used. The immuneACCESS repertoire file appears here via TCRdb, limited to in-frame rearrangements. These files lack a portion of the clones; in checked studies, under half of the deficit traces to unresolved V genes, and the cause of the others is not known. Here the sample has approximately 70,000 clones; roughly 79% occur a single time. The top ten hold under 6.5% of the sample. Sequencing used PBMCs. Receptors were obtained from a man in his forties or fifties in good health and CMV-seronegative.

V usage is TRBV9 and J usage is TRBJ1-2, with D hard to call. This CDR3 spans 14 amino acids. V lost 0 bases and J 0 bases, leaving 6 bases between the germline ends. The germline CDR1 and CDR2 sequences are SGDLS and YYNGEE. The CDR3 DNA sequence: TGTGCCAGCAGCGTAGGGGCGACTAACTATGGCTACACCTTC. It encodes CASSVGATNYGYTF.

Details on this clone: Other DNA sequences in this sample translate to the same CDR3. This sequence joins TRBV30 and TRBJ2-5; TRBD1 aligns across 7 bases. The CDR3 totals 12 residues. With 3 bases clipped from V and 4 bases from J, the junction kept 2 bases outside the gene matches. Germline CDR1 and CDR2: GTSNPN and SVGIG (reference sequence). The DNA for the CDR3 is TGTGCCTGGAGGGCAGGGGGAGAGACCCAGTACTTC. Translation: CAWRAGGETQYF.

This chain uses TRBV6-5 with TRBJ1-3; D remains unclear. Trimming stripped 6 bases from V and 1 base from J, with 10 bases between. CDR3 size: 14 residues. Looked up from germline, CDR1 is MNHEY and CDR2 is SVGAGI. CDR3 DNA sequence: TGTGCCAGCAGCCTTACATGGTCTGGAAACACCATATATTTT. Translation gives CASSLTWSGNTIYF.

The rearrangement uses TRBV29-1 and TRBJ2-5; 7 bases fit TRBD2. The J call is uncertain, as TRBJ2-7 better fits the DNA end. Germline loops: CDR1 SQVTM, CDR2 ANQGSEA. The CDR3 sequence is 13 residues long. The CDR3 coding sequence is TGCAGCGTCGGGGCGGGAGCTGGCTACGAGCAGTACTTC. Residues: CSVGAGAGYEQYF.

The chain couples TRBV5-1 to TRBJ1-5; D gene uncertain. CDR1 SGHRS and CDR2 YFSETQ come from the germline V gene. Trimming removed 2 bases from V and 9 bases from J, with 12 bases in between. The length of the CDR3 is 13 residues. This chain's CDR3 is CASSFGGERPQHF. Here the CDR3 DNA reads TGCGCCAGCAGCTTTGGCGGGGAACGGCCCCAGCATTTT.

In this sample, this clone turned up once. The chain employs TRBV11-2 and TRBJ1-2; a weak D match, TRBD1 (6 bases). The CDR3 spans 13 residues. V was pared by 5 bases and J by 6 bases, with 13 bases between. Per the germline V gene, CDR1 is SGHAT and CDR2 is FQNNGV. CDR3: CASSPGGQDGYTF. The CDR3 DNA reads as TGTGCCAGCAGCCCCGGGGGGCAGGATGGCTACACCTTC.

Here the CDR3 reads CASSEIHIPAFF. In DNA form, the CDR3 reads TGTGCCAGCAGTGAGATTCACATACCCGCTTTCTTT. The rearrangement links TRBV2 to TRBJ1-1; no clear D gene. The V and J ends lost 3 bases and 11 bases respectively, with 13 bases between them. CDR3 length: 12 residues. The germline CDR1 and CDR2 sequences are SNHLY and FYNNEI.

The chain is built from TRBV19 and TRBJ1-1, with a tentative D call TRBD1 (5 bases). CDR1 LNHDA and CDR2 SQIVND come from the germline V gene (reference sequence). The CDR3 runs 14 residues. V was clipped by 7 bases and J by 1 base, with 13 bases between them. CDR3 loop: CASKGLGENTEAFF. CDR3 DNA: TGTGCCAGTAAGGGACTTGGGGAGAACACTGAAGCTTTCTTT.

The rearrangement uses TRBV5-1 and TRBJ2-7; unclear D gene. V was cut by 0 bases and J by 3 bases, with 7 bases left in between. In germline, CDR1 is SGHRS, CDR2 YFSETQ. The CDR3 has 13 amino acids. The CDR3 here is CASSLGGDYEQYF. The CDR3 DNA is TGCGCCAGCAGCTTGGGCGGAGACTACGAGCAGTACTTC.

This chain uses TRBV4-3 with TRBJ1-1; possibly TRBD1 for D (5 bases). This CDR3 has 14 amino acids. Trimming removed 3 bases at V and 5 bases at J, with 13 bases between. The germline CDR1 and CDR2 sequences are LGHNA and YSLEER. The CDR3 region has the DNA TGCGCCAGCAGCCAGAGCAGGGTGAGGACTGAAGCTTTCTTT. Its translation is CASSQSRVRTEAFF.

The rearrangement uses TRBV7-6 and TRBJ1-1, with D perhaps matching TRBD1 (6 bases). This CDR3 has 13 residues. V gave up 3 bases and J gave up 4 bases, with 9 bases separating them. The V gene's germline CDR1 is SGHVS and CDR2 FNYEAQ. CDR3 amino acids: CASSFGGITEAFF. The CDR3 DNA reads as TGTGCCAGCAGCTTTGGGGGCATCACTGAAGCTTTCTTT.

This clone was counted a single time. This sequence joins TRBV20-1 and TRBJ2-1, with 7 bases aligning to TRBD1. This CDR3 comprises 11 residues. Germline CDR1 reads DFQATT; CDR2 reads SNEGSKA (reference sequence). V gave up 5 bases and J gave up 9 bases; unmatched junction bases: 4. CDR3 bases: TGCAGTGCTTACAGGGGAAGTGAGCAGTTCTTC. Amino acids: CSAYRGSEQFF.

This chain uses TRBV10-3 with TRBJ1-2, with D perhaps matching TRBD1 (6 bases). The V gene lost 8 bases and the J gene lost 2 bases, with 18 bases spanning the gap. Germline values: CDR1 ENHRY, CDR2 SYGVKD. The CDR3 runs 15 residues. The CDR3 DNA is TGTGCCATCGCAGCGGCAGGGGAGAACAACTATGGCTACACCTTC. Translated: CAIAAAGENNYGYTF.

The chain recombines TRBV6-5 with TRBJ1-5; 10 nucleotides line up with TRBD1. V gave up 6 bases and J gave up 6 bases; unmatched junction bases: 5. From germline, CDR1 is MNHEY and CDR2 SVGAGI. There are 14 residues in the CDR3. CDR3 loop: CASRETGGVQPQHF. The CDR3 DNA sequence: TGTGCCAGCAGAGAGACAGGGGGCGTTCAGCCCCAGCATTTT.

This clone was recorded a few times. The chain joins TRBV18 to TRBJ1-6, with D tentatively TRBD1 (5 bases). V was clipped by 2 bases and J by 6 bases, with 11 bases between them. Germline V gives CDR1 KGHSH, CDR2 LQKENI. CDR3 size: 15 residues. CDR3: CASSPTPGGNSPLHF. The CDR3, as DNA: TGTGCCAGCTCACCAACTCCGGGGGGTAATTCACCCCTCCACTTT.

J is TRBJ2-2 and V is TRBV7-9, with D perhaps matching TRBD2 (6 bases). The ends were cut back, 0 bases at V and 3 bases at J, with 11 bases in the middle. The CDR3 is made up of 16 amino acids. The germline gives CDR1 SEHNR, CDR2 FQNEAQ (reference sequence). The CDR3 protein is CASSLAPGGYTGELFF. Here the CDR3 DNA reads TGTGCCAGCAGCTTAGCCCCTGGGGGGTACACCGGGGAGCTGTTTTTT.

The chain carries TRBV9 and TRBJ1-1; TRBD1 is a possible D gene (5 bases). V was shortened by 3 bases and J by 6 bases, with 18 bases between the two germline ends. Germline assignment: CDR1 SGDLS and CDR2 YYNGEE. There are 15 residues in the CDR3. The CDR3 loop reads CASSGTFNPGPEAFF. As DNA, the CDR3 is TGTGCCAGCAGCGGGACATTTAATCCGGGCCCTGAAGCTTTCTTT. Full variable domain (outside the CDR3, taken from reference TRBV9 and TRBJ1-1): DSGVTQTPKHLITATGQRVTLRCSPRSGDLSVYWYQQSLDQGLQFLIQYYNGEERAKGNILERFSAQQFPDLHSELNLSSLELGDSALYFCASSGTFNPGPEAFFGQGTRLTVV.

The chain uses TRBV7-2 and TRBJ2-7; 9 positions agree with TRBD1. Trimming cost V 3 bases and J 3 bases; bases outside gene matches: 15. Germline CDR1 is SGHTA and CDR2 is FQGNSA. This CDR3 has 18 amino acids. CDR3 nucleotides: TGTGCCAGCAGCTTTAACCTACTCTCGGACAGGGGTATCTACGAGCAGTACTTC. This encodes CASSFNLLSDRGIYEQYF.